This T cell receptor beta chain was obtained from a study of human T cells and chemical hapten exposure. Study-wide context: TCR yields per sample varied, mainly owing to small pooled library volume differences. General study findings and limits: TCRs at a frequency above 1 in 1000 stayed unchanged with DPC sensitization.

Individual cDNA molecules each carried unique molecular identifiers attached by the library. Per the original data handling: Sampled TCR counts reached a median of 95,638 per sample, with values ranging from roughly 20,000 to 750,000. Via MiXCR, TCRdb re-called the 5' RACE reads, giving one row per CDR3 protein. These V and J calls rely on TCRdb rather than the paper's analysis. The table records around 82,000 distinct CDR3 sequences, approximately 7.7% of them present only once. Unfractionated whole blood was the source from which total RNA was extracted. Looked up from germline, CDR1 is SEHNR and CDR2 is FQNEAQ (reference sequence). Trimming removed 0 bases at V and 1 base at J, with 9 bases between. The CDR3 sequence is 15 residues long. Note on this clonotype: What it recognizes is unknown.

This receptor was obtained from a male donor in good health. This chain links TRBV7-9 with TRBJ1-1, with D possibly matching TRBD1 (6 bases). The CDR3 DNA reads TGTGCCAGCAGCTTAGCGGCAGGGGCGAACACTGAAGCTTTCTTT. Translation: CASSLAAGANTEAFF.